Shown below are 8 T cell receptor beta chains from a single sample sequenced in a study of blood T cell repertoires in COVID-19. Generated by immunoSEQ multiplex PCR, the TCRdb table keeps only in-frame clones and is missing some. The data show around 87,000 clones, roughly nine tenths seen once. The sample comprised peripheral blood. All receptors come from a man aged 50 or older with acute or convalescent COVID-19.

J is TRBJ2-1 and V is TRBV27; 9 bases agree with TRBD1. V lost 6 bases to trimming and J lost 8 bases; unmatched junction nucleotides: 5. The germline V gene encodes CDR1 MNHEY and CDR2 SMNVEV (reference sequence). The CDR3 has 13 amino acids. CDR3 loop: CASRDRGWDEQFF. The CDR3 DNA sequence: TGTGCCAGCAGGGACAGGGGCTGGGATGAGCAGTTCTTC.

This rearrangement joins TRBV5-5 to TRBJ2-1; TRBD1 agrees at 7 bases. The V gene end was trimmed by 4 bases and the J gene end by 10 bases; junction bases not matched to a gene: 11. CDR3 length: 14 amino acids. From germline, CDR1 is SGHKS and CDR2 YYEKEE (reference sequence). The CDR3 DNA follows: TGTGCCAGCAGCCCTCGACAGGGTCCAGGCGAGCAGTTCTTC. It specifies CASSPRQGPGEQFF.

This clone appeared a single time. The CDR3 loop is CASSLTPYEQYF. In DNA form, the CDR3 reads TGTGCCAGCAGCCTTACACCTTACGAGCAGTACTTC. This chain connects TRBV25-1 to TRBJ2-7; the D is unclear. The CDR3 contains 12 residues. Germline values: CDR1 MGHDK, CDR2 SYGVNS. The V gene lost 6 bases and the J gene lost 4 bases, with 10 bases spanning the gap.

The V call is TRBV28, the J call TRBJ2-1; the D gene is possibly TRBD2 (6 bases). Germline CDR1 is MDHEN and CDR2 is SYDVKM. Trimming removed 7 bases at V and 12 bases at J, with 16 bases between. The CDR3 consists of 12 residues. CDR3 nucleotides: TGTGCCAGCACCGAAAGGGAGGCTAGGCAGTTCTTC. The encoded protein is CASTEREARQFF.

The V gene is TRBV11-1, the J gene TRBJ2-2; D is possibly TRBD2 (5 bases). Germline CDR1 reads SGHAT; CDR2 reads FQDESV (reference sequence). V was pared by 7 bases and J by 0 bases, with 12 bases between. CDR3 length: 15 residues. CDR3 protein: CASTLRRTNTGELFF. The CDR3 DNA reads as TGTGCCAGCACTTTGCGGAGGACGAACACCGGGGAGCTGTTTTTT.

This chain uses TRBV30 with TRBJ1-1; possible D gene TRBD1, 5 bases. Germline CDR1 is GTSNPN and CDR2 is SVGIG (reference sequence). This CDR3 has 13 amino acids. Trimming removed 0 bases from V and 1 base from J, with 6 bases in between. DNA for the CDR3: TGTGCCTGGAGTGTACAGGAGAACACTGAAGCTTTCTTT. Translated: CAWSVQENTEAFF. Supplemented by reference TRBV30 and TRBJ1-1, the full variable domain reads SQTIHQWPATLVQPVGSPLSLECTVEGTSNPNLYWYRQAAGRGLQLLFYSVGIGQISSEVPQNLSASRPQDRQFILSSKKLLLSDSGFYLCAWSVQENTEAFFGQGTRLTVV.

The genes are TRBV29-1 and TRBJ1-2; TRBD1 is a possible D gene (6 bases). This CDR3 spans 14 amino acids. Germline loops: CDR1 SQVTM, CDR2 ANQGSEA. The V gene lost 3 bases and the J gene lost 7 bases, with 18 bases spanning the gap. The DNA of the CDR3 is TGCAGCGTTGATTTGGGGGGGCGAGTGGGTGGCTACACCTTC. It yields the protein CSVDLGGRVGGYTF.

The chain links TRBV19 to TRBJ1-3; possible D gene TRBD1, 5 bases. The ends were cut back, 4 bases at V and 0 bases at J, with 16 bases in the middle. Germline-derived CDR1 and CDR2 are LNHDA and SQIVND (reference sequence). The CDR3 covers 17 residues. DNA for the CDR3: TGTGCCAGTAGTAGATTGGACATCATAAACTCTGGAAACACCATATATTTT. It encodes CASSRLDIINSGNTIYF.